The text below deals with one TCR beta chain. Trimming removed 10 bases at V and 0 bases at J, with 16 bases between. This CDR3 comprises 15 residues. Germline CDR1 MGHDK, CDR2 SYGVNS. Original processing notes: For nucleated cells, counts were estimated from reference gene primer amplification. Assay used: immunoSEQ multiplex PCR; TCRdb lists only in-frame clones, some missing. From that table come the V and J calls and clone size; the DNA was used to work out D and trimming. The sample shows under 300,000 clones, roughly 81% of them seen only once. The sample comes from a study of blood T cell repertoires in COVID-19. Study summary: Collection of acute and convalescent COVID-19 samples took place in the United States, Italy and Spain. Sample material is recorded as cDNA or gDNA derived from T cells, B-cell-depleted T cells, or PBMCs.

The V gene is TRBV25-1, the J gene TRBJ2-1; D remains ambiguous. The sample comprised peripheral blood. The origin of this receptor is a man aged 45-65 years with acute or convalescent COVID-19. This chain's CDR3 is CATQLSWSSYNEQFF. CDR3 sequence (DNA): TGTGCCACCCAGCTAAGCTGGAGCTCCTACAATGAGCAGTTCTTC. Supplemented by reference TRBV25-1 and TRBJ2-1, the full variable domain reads EADIYQTPRYLVIGTGKKITLECSQTMGHDKMYWYQQDPGMELHLIHYSYGVNSTEKGDLSSESTVSRIRTEHFPLTLESARPSHTSQYLCATQLSWSSYNEQFFGPGTRLTVL.